The 23 T cell receptor beta chains in this list originate from one sample, sequenced in a study of identical twins (TCRdb year 2016). Preparation of the library involved 5' RACE. TCRdb records Illumina HiSeq 2000 as the sequencer. In-frame beta chains were kept once TCRdb had trimmed the public reads at Q25 with fastp and called clones with MiXCR. CDR3 protein sequences are deduplicated, and each keeps its most common genes and DNA. The sample table records around 1.7 million distinct CDR3 sequences; around 33% of these occur just once. Jointly, the top ten make up 0.25% to 0.3% of the sample. Sequenced sample: cord blood. These receptors originate from a newborn girl in good health.

This chain links TRBV19 with TRBJ1-1, with D unresolved. Trimming removed 4 bases at V and 1 base at J, with 7 bases between. This CDR3 has 13 residues. From germline, CDR1 is LNHDA and CDR2 SQIVND (reference sequence). The CDR3, as DNA: TGTGCCAGTAGTACCCAACGGAACACTGAAGCTTTCTTT. It encodes CASSTQRNTEAFF.

V usage is TRBV28 and J usage is TRBJ1-5, with D possibly TRBD1 on 5 matching bases. The CDR3 consists of 12 residues. Per the germline V gene, CDR1 is MDHEN and CDR2 is SYDVKM. The V end lost 10 bases, the J end lost 5 bases, and 12 bases lay between the germline ends. The CDR3 protein is CATHWGDQPQHF. The CDR3 DNA follows: TGTGCCACCCACTGGGGGGATCAGCCCCAGCATTTT.

This sequence joins TRBV20-1 and TRBJ2-1; TRBD2 matches 9 bases. In germline, CDR1 is DFQATT, CDR2 SNEGSKA (reference sequence). The CDR3 length is 16 residues. The V gene end was trimmed by 2 bases and the J gene end by 7 bases; junction bases not matched to a gene: 12. The CDR3: CSARKVPTLAGNEQFF. In nucleotides, the CDR3 is TGCAGTGCTAGAAAGGTACCTACTCTAGCGGGGAATGAGCAGTTCTTC.

This clonotype has ten or more counts. The chain is built from TRBV7-2 and TRBJ1-1, with D tentatively TRBD1 (6 bases). Germline V gene lookup returns CDR1 SGHTA and CDR2 FQGNSA. CDR3 size: 14 residues. V dropped 5 bases and J dropped 0 bases, with 10 bases sitting between them. CDR3 region: CASSEQGLNTEAFF. CDR3 DNA sequence: TGTGCCAGCAGCGAACAGGGCCTGAACACTGAAGCTTTCTTT.

This clonotype turned up a few times. The rearrangement links TRBV6-6 to TRBJ2-1; D perhaps matches TRBD2 (6 bases). Germline V gene lookup returns CDR1 MNHNY and CDR2 SVGAGI (reference sequence). Trimming stripped 2 bases from V and 9 bases from J, with 8 bases between. CDR3 size: 12 residues. For the CDR3, the DNA is TGTGCCAGCAGTTACGGGACTTTTGAGCAGTTCTTC. Residues: CASSYGTFEQFF.

This sequence joins TRBV12-3 or TRBV12-4 and TRBJ2-1; D unresolved. The CDR3 covers 15 residues. Trimming cost V 8 bases and J 0 bases, with 14 bases left between them. The CDR3 is CASGSGSSSYNEQFF. The CDR3 DNA sequence: TGTGCCAGCGGATCCGGCTCGAGCTCCTACAATGAGCAGTTCTTC.

V usage is TRBV6-5 and J usage is TRBJ1-1, with 8 nucleotides matching TRBD1. The germline CDR1 and CDR2 sequences are MNHEY and SVGAGI. The CDR3 is 11 amino acids. The CDR3 loop is CLPTGVTEAFF. The DNA for the CDR3 is TGTTTGCCGACAGGGGTCACTGAAGCTTTCTTT.

Concerning this clonotype: At one of its ends the junction is not consistent with the germline gene, which may arise from a read error. J is TRBJ2-7 and V is TRBV10-3; D call uncertain. There are 11 residues in the CDR3. Germline V lookup: CDR1 ENHRY, CDR2 SYGVKD. The CDR3 region is CAIRGSCEQYF. As DNA, the CDR3 is TGTGCCATCAGGGGTTCCTGCGAGCAGTACTTC.

This clonotype was picked up a small number of times. V gene TRBV20-1 combines with J gene TRBJ1-1; D remains unclear. Trimming cost V 4 bases and J 0 bases, with 3 bases left between them. Per germline, CDR1 DFQATT and CDR2 SNEGSKA (reference sequence). This CDR3 is 11 amino acids long. CDR3 sequence reads: CSAILNTEAFF. The CDR3, as DNA: TGCAGTGCTATTTTGAACACTGAAGCTTTCTTT.

V and J are TRBV4-1 and TRBJ2-5; possible D gene TRBD2, 5 bases. Germline V gives CDR1 MGHRA, CDR2 YSYEKL. This CDR3 is 17 amino acids long. Trimming stripped 2 bases from V and 11 bases from J, with 27 bases between. CDR3 coding DNA: TGCGCCAGCAGCCAAAAACGTCGAGGGAGCCCTGGGGATGAGCAGTACTTC. Translated: CASSQKRRGSPGDEQYF.

There are a few counts of this clonotype. V gene TRBV7-9 combines with J gene TRBJ1-1; 8 nucleotides match TRBD1. The germline CDR1 and CDR2 sequences are SEHNR and FQNEAQ (reference sequence). The CDR3 is 14 amino acids. V dropped 3 bases and J dropped 4; count of bases not matched to a gene: 4. CDR3 nucleotide sequence: TGTGCCAGCAGCTTCAGGGGGCGTATCACTGAAGCTTTCTTT. Amino acids: CASSFRGRITEAFF.

As DNA, the CDR3 is TGTGCCAGCAGTATTTCAGGGGCGGCAACTAATGAAAAACTGTTTTTT. This sequence encodes CASSISGAATNEKLFF. The chain joins TRBV28 to TRBJ1-4; TRBD1 is a possible D gene (6 bases). From germline, CDR1 is MDHEN and CDR2 SYDVKM. Trimming removed 5 bases from V and 0 bases from J, with 13 bases in between. This CDR3 region has 16 residues.

The rearrangement joins TRBV3-1 to TRBJ1-1; possibly TRBD1 for D (6 bases). This CDR3 comprises 15 residues. In germline, CDR1 is LGHDT, CDR2 YNNKEL (reference sequence). V was pared by 6 bases and J by 1 base, with 15 bases between. The CDR3 region is CASRPDRLKNTEAFF. The CDR3 DNA reads TGTGCCAGCAGACCCGACAGGCTAAAGAACACTGAAGCTTTCTTT. Combining the CDR3 with reference TRBV3-1 and TRBJ1-1 gives the whole variable domain DTAVSQTPKYLVTQMGNDKSIKCEQNLGHDTMYWYKQDSKKFLKIMFSYNNKELIINETVPNRFSPKSPDKAHLNLHINSLELGDSAVYFCASRPDRLKNTEAFFGQGTRLTVV.

The chain recombines TRBV20-1 with TRBJ2-1; D perhaps matches TRBD2 (6 bases). The end of the DNA fits TRBJ2-7 better, so the J call may be wrong. Germline V gene lookup returns CDR1 DFQATT and CDR2 SNEGSKA (reference sequence). This CDR3 comprises 15 residues. The CDR3 loop is CSAPGRDRSYNEQYF. In DNA, the CDR3 is TGCAGTGCCCCTGGGCGGGATCGCTCCTACAATGAGCAGTACTTC.

This clonotype was seen only a few times. The chain couples TRBV4-1 to TRBJ2-3, with 8 positions matching TRBD2. The CDR3 runs 16 residues. V shed 3 bases, J shed 4 bases, and the junction held 9 bases outside the gene matches. Germline V gene data show CDR1 as MGHRA and CDR2 as YSYEKL. In DNA, the CDR3 is TGCGCCAGCAGCCATGGCGGGAGGAGGGGCCCAGATACGCAGTATTTT. Protein sequence: CASSHGGRRGPDTQYF.

This clonotype showed up just a few times. The V gene is TRBV12-3 or TRBV12-4, the J gene TRBJ2-1, with D maybe TRBD1 (6 bases). The J call may be mistaken, given a closer DNA end match to TRBJ2-7. CDR3 size: 12 residues. CDR3 region: CASGRWDNEQYF. CDR3 bases: TGTGCCAGCGGGAGATGGGACAATGAGCAGTACTTC.

This clonotype was seen a handful of times. This rearrangement joins TRBV25-1 to TRBJ2-3; the D gene is possibly TRBD2 (6 bases). Germline V gene sequence: CDR1 MGHDK, CDR2 SYGVNS. This CDR3 region has 15 residues. V was clipped by 3 bases and J by 2 bases, with 12 bases between them. The DNA for the CDR3 is TGTGCCAGCAGTGACGGGAGCGGGTTCACAGATACGCAGTATTTT. Translated: CASSDGSGFTDTQYF.

The V call is TRBV11-2, the J call TRBJ2-4; TRBD1 is a possible D gene (6 bases). The CDR3 extends over 15 amino acids. Germline CDR1 is SGHAT and CDR2 is FQNNGV. V gave up 0 bases and J gave up 1 base, with 7 bases separating them. CDR3 amino acids: CASSLDTGAKNIQYF. CDR3 in DNA: TGTGCCAGCAGCTTAGACACAGGGGCCAAAAACATTCAGTACTTC.

This clonotype was picked up a small number of times. The chain carries TRBV2 and TRBJ2-7; maybe TRBD2 (6 bases). V lost 4 bases and J 2 bases, leaving 9 bases between the germline ends. This CDR3 has 13 amino acids. From germline, CDR1 is SNHLY and CDR2 FYNNEI. CDR3 region: CASSGEATYEQYF. The CDR3 region has the DNA TGTGCCAGCAGTGGGGAGGCTACCTACGAGCAGTACTTC.

J is TRBJ2-2 and V is TRBV27, with TRBD1 as a possible D gene (5 bases). Germline CDR1 is MNHEY and CDR2 is SMNVEV (reference sequence). CDR3 size: 18 residues. V gave up 6 bases and J gave up 1 base, with 21 bases separating them. CDR3 bases: TGTGCCAGCAGAGTATATGGCCCACACACAGGGAACACCGGGGAGCTGTTTTTT. Translating it yields CASRVYGPHTGNTGELFF.

This chain uses TRBV7-9 with TRBJ2-3, with D unresolved. Trimming pared 3 bases from V and 1 base from J, leaving 11 bases between. Germline V CDR1 and CDR2: SEHNR, FQNEAQ (reference sequence). The CDR3 extends over 15 amino acids. CDR3 amino acids: CASSFLVWGTDTQYF. The CDR3, as DNA: TGTGCCAGCAGCTTCCTCGTTTGGGGCACAGATACGCAGTATTTT.

This clonotype was counted at least ten times. The chain joins TRBV10-3 to TRBJ2-1; TRBD2 agrees at 10 bases. Germline V gene data show CDR1 as ENHRY and CDR2 as SYGVKD. V trimming: 7 bases; J trimming: 4 bases; junction bases outside the gene matches: 13. The CDR3 totals 17 residues. CDR3 nucleotides: TGTGCCATCATCCTAGCGGGAGAGGTGGTTAGGTACAATGAGCAGTTCTTC. The encoded protein is CAIILAGEVVRYNEQFF.

The sample holds a few counts of this clonotype. The chain combines TRBV6-6 with TRBJ2-5; D uncertain. Germline lookup yields CDR1 MNHNY and CDR2 SVGAGI (reference sequence). Deletions cut 3 bases from V and 1 base from J, with 18 bases between. The CDR3 has 17 residues. The CDR3 DNA is TGTGCCAGCAGTTATCAACCCCTCAAAGGCCCCCAAGAGACCCAGTACTTC. It encodes CASSYQPLKGPQETQYF.